This TCR beta chain was sequenced in a study of graft-versus-host responses after intestinal transplantation. Background on the study: Uniformly, recipients were administered anti-thymocyte globulin induction with subsequent tacrolimus and steroids for around three years.

Generated by immunoSEQ multiplex PCR, the TCRdb table keeps only in-frame clones and is missing some. This sample yields tens of thousands of clones, of which 80% to 95% are seen a single time; about 6.9% belongs to the top ten. V shed 9 bases and J shed 3 bases, with 14 bases lying between them. The CDR3 covers 13 residues. CDR1 SNHLY and CDR2 FYNNEI come from the germline V gene. Once transplant was done, bone marrow was sourced from the posterior iliac crest or another site. This TCR came from a human patient who received an intestinal transplant, so some T cells may come from the graft donor. This material consisted of bone marrow, taken less than 750 days after intestinal transplantation. The V gene is TRBV2, the J gene TRBJ2-5; D gene ambiguous. The CDR3 reads CASPGRKKETQYF. CDR3 sequence (DNA): TGTGCCAGTCCCGGGCGGAAAAAAGAGACCCAGTACTTC. The full variable domain, its missing parts supplied by reference TRBV2 and TRBJ2-5, is EPEVTQTPSHQVTQMGQEVILRCVPISNHLYFYWYRQILGQKVEFLVSFYNNEISEKSEIFDDQFSVERPDGSNFTLKIRSTKLEDSAMYFCASPGRKKETQYFGPGTRLLVL.